This TCR beta chain was found in a study of PD-1 blockade in mismatch repair-deficient tumors. On the study more broadly: Patients had eleven to twelve mismatch repair-deficient cancer types, all previously treated and progressing.

This CDR3 region has 17 residues. V was pared by 5 bases and J by 0 bases, with 9 bases of the junction left unmatched. The germline V gene has CDR1 ENHRY and CDR2 SYGVKD. This clone was detected only once. Measured with immunoSEQ multiplex PCR; TCRdb has only the in-frame clones, and not every one. This sample carries approximately 100,000 clones, over 75% of them seen once, and the ten largest clones take approximately 6.5%. The chain carries TRBV10-3 and TRBJ1-5, with 8 bases identical to TRBD1. This clonotype originated in an adult with mismatch repair-deficient cancer. Source: peripheral blood, taken about 33 weeks after starting pembrolizumab. The CDR3 region is CAISQRDRRYSNQPQHF. The CDR3 bases are TGTGCCATCAGTCAACGGGACAGGAGATATAGCAATCAGCCCCAGCATTTT.